This is a list of T cell receptor beta chains from one sample in a study of OX40 agonist ivuxolimab in advanced cancers. TCRdb keeps only in-frame clones here, not all; method: immunoSEQ multiplex PCR. The sample has 40,000 to 55,000 clones, around 93% seen once. The starting material was CD4+ or CD8+ T cells sorted from blood, obtained in a trial of the OX40 agonist ivuxolimab. The receptors originated from an adult with an advanced solid tumor such as melanoma, head and neck, liver or kidney cancer. The CDR3 runs from the conserved cysteine through the conserved F or W. D genes are given only for firm matches. Clone sizes are given selectively: once, few, many, or a class where the clone is expanded.

j_call d_call v_call clone_size cdr3_nt cdr3_aa
TRBJ2-7 - TRBV15 - TGTGCCACCAGCAGCCGAGGACAGCTATACGAGCAGTACTTC CATSSRGQLYEQYF
TRBJ1-1 - TRBV5-1 - TGCGCCAGCAGCTTCGGATCGGTTGGGGGAAACACTGAAGCTTTCTTT CASSFGSVGGNTEAFF
TRBJ1-2 - TRBV5-5 - TGTGCCAGCAGCTTGGCTAGGGGTGTGGGTAATGGCTACACCTTC CASSLARGVGNGYTF
TRBJ1-1 TRBD1 TRBV28 - TGTGCCAGCAGTTTCAGGGGGATGAACACTGAAGCTTTCTTT CASSFRGMNTEAFF
TRBJ1-6 - TRBV27 - TGTGCCAGCAGTTTGAATGGGGCCTCACCCCTCCACTTT CASSLNGASPLHF
TRBJ2-3 - TRBV29-1 - TGCAGCGTTGTCCCGGGAGCCTGGGGCACAGATACGCAGTATTTT CSVVPGAWGTDTQYF
TRBJ2-1 - TRBV6-4 - TGTGCCAGCAGTGACAGTCCGACAGGTCACAATGAGCAGTTCTTC CASSDSPTGHNEQFF
TRBJ1-5 - TRBV25-1 few TGTGCCAGCAGTGATGGGAGTCAGCCCCAGCATTTT CASSDGSQPQHF
TRBJ2-7 - TRBV7-6 - TGTGCCAGCAGCTTGGCACAGGGCAACGAGCAGTACTTC CASSLAQGNEQYF
TRBJ1-1 TRBD1 TRBV7-8 - TGTGCCAGCAGCCCAGGGGGGGGAACTGAAGCTTTCTTT CASSPGGGTEAFF
TRBJ1-1 - TRBV19 - TGTGCCAGCGAGGACGGGAACACTGAAGCTTTCTTT CASEDGNTEAFF
TRBJ2-1 TRBD2 TRBV28 - TGTGCCAGCAGTTTTTCACTAGCGCATTACAATGAGCAGTTCTTC CASSFSLAHYNEQFF
TRBJ2-5 TRBD2 TRBV15 - TGTGCCACCAGCAGGACTCTAGCGGCCGAGACCCAGTACTTC CATSRTLAAETQYF
TRBJ2-7 - TRBV28 - TGTGCCAGCAGTTTGCCGGGGTACGTGTACGAGCAGTACTTC CASSLPGYVYEQYF
TRBJ1-1 TRBD1 TRBV19 - TGTGCCAGTAGTATGACAGGGGGAGGGAACACTGAAGCTTTCTTT CASSMTGGGNTEAFF
TRBJ2-3 - TRBV7-6 - TGTGCCAGCAGCCTCAGCTGGGGTTCAAGCACAGATACGCAGTATTTT CASSLSWGSSTDTQYF
TRBJ1-2 - TRBV6-8 - TGTGCCAGCAACGGGGTTGGCTACACCTTC CASNGVGYTF
TRBJ2-7 TRBD2 TRBV11-3 once TGTGCCAGCAGCGGGGACGGGAGGTCCTACGAGCAGTACTTC CASSGDGRSYEQYF
TRBJ1-1 - TRBV4-1 - TGCGCCAGCAGCCAACAAGACAGGTATGAAGCTTTCTTT CASSQQDRYEAFF
TRBJ2-7 - TRBV7-9 - TGTGCCAGCAGCGTTGGTAGCGGTATTTACGAGCAGTACTTC CASSVGSGIYEQYF
TRBJ1-2 - TRBV4-1 few TGCGCCAGCAGCCAAGACTCCTTTAGATATGGCTACACCTTC CASSQDSFRYGYTF
TRBJ2-5 - TRBV9 - TGTGCCAGCAGCGGATCACTAGGTCCAGAGACCCAGTACTTC CASSGSLGPETQYF